This entry lists 15 T cell receptor beta chains sequenced from one sample in a study of blood T cell repertoires in COVID-19. Repertoires were generated with immunoSEQ multiplex PCR, while TCRdb's copy carries only in-frame clones and drops some. This sample has over 200,000 clones, with about 91% found just once. The sequencing input was PBMCs or T cells enriched from blood (not recorded which). These receptors were taken from a human donor in a cohort exposed to, infected with or recovered from COVID-19 (not recorded which). The donor label of this sample is uncertain.

The chain carries TRBV27 and TRBJ1-5; 8 bases map to TRBD1. Germline values: CDR1 MNHEY, CDR2 SMNVEV (reference sequence). This CDR3 comprises 17 residues. The junction had 11 bases not matched to a gene; V was cut back by 6 bases and J by 1 base. The chain's CDR3 is CASSRDYRGGSNQPQHF. CDR3 sequence (DNA): TGTGCCAGCAGCCGTGACTACAGGGGGGGAAGCAATCAGCCCCAGCATTTT.

This CDR3 is CASSIPGEGNTIYF. Here the CDR3 DNA reads TGTGCCAGTAGTATCCCAGGGGAAGGAAACACCATATATTTT. V usage is TRBV19 and J usage is TRBJ1-3, with D perhaps matching TRBD1 (6 bases). CDR3 length: 14 amino acids. Germline loops: CDR1 LNHDA, CDR2 SQIVND (reference sequence). V gave up 3 bases and J gave up 4 bases, with 10 bases separating them.

This clone was detected a few times. The chain links TRBV7-9 to TRBJ1-5; D gene uncertain. The CDR3 is 13 residues long. V dropped 3 bases and J dropped 4 bases, with 7 bases sitting between them. Germline V CDR1 and CDR2: SEHNR, FQNEAQ (reference sequence). In DNA form, the CDR3 reads TGTGCCAGCAGCTTTGGAGAAAATCAGCCCCAGCATTTT. Translated, it gives CASSFGENQPQHF.

The chain employs TRBV27 and TRBJ2-7, with 11 bases that match TRBD1. The CDR3 loop spans 16 amino acids. Germline values: CDR1 MNHEY, CDR2 SMNVEV (reference sequence). J gave up 1 base and V 5 bases, and 7 bases lay outside the gene matches. CDR3 sequence (DNA): TGTGCCAGCAGTCTAACCGGGACAGGGGGATCCTACGAGCAGTACTTC. Protein product: CASSLTGTGGSYEQYF.

This chain connects TRBV21-1 to TRBJ1-1. TRBV21-1 is reported as a pseudogene. This CDR3 has 16 amino acids. The CDR3 sequence is CASRMDSPIFLEGAFF. The DNA for the CDR3 is TGTGCCAGCAGGATGGACTCCCCCATCTTCCTTGAAGGAGCTTTCTTT.

The V call is TRBV23-1, the J call TRBJ1-2; D is undetermined. TRBV23-1 is an open reading frame, and its role is uncertain. Trimming cost V 3 bases and J 5 bases, with 4 bases left between them. The CDR3 is 11 amino acids. The CDR3 loop is CASSHEYGYTF. CDR3 nucleotides: TGCGCCAGCAGTCATGAGTATGGCTACACCTTC.

The chain has TRBV30 and TRBJ1-3; no clear D gene. Trimming shortened V by 8 bases and J by 0 bases, and 8 bases separated the two germline ends. This CDR3 spans 12 amino acids. The germline V gene encodes CDR1 GTSNPN and CDR2 SVGIG (reference sequence). The chain's CDR3 is CAGRFSGNTIYF. Here the CDR3 DNA reads TGTGCCGGCAGGTTCTCTGGAAACACCATATATTTT.

This clone came up a few times. Other DNA sequences in this sample translate to the same CDR3. The chain carries TRBV11-1 and TRBJ2-3, with D possibly TRBD2 on 6 matching bases. In germline, CDR1 is SGHAT, CDR2 FQDESV (reference sequence). The CDR3 consists of 15 residues. Between the trimmed V and J ends, which lost 1 base and 4 bases, there was a span of 12 bases. The CDR3, as DNA: TGTGCCAGCAGCTTAGTCGGGGGTGGCGCAGATACGCAGTATTTT. Amino acid sequence: CASSLVGGGADTQYF.

The V call is TRBV24-1, the J call TRBJ2-4, with D perhaps TRBD1 (6 bases). The CDR3 runs 14 residues. Trimming cost V 2 bases and J 4 bases, with 8 bases left between them. Germline CDR1 KGHDR, CDR2 SFDVKD. The CDR3 region is CATSDSTGKNIQYF. In DNA, the CDR3 is TGTGCCACCAGTGATTCTACAGGGAAAAACATTCAGTACTTC.

The chain employs TRBV6-6 and TRBJ1-4, with 7 bases matching TRBD1. This CDR3 region has 15 residues. Germline V CDR1 and CDR2: MNHNY, SVGAGI (reference sequence). Trimming removed 8 bases from V and 5 bases from J; junction bases left unmatched: 11. This CDR3 is CASVTGTALNEKLFF. The CDR3 DNA follows: TGTGCCAGCGTCACCGGGACAGCTTTAAATGAAAAACTGTTTTTT.

The chain couples TRBV7-8 to TRBJ2-1; 14 nucleotides agree with TRBD2. The germline V gene has CDR1 SGHVS and CDR2 FQNEAQ. The CDR3 extends over 17 amino acids. V trimming: 5 bases; J trimming: 6 bases; junction bases outside the gene matches: 9. CDR3 DNA: TGTGCCAGCAGCCCCAGACTAGCGGGGGGGCGTCCCAATGAGCAGTTCTTC. It yields the protein CASSPRLAGGRPNEQFF. Complete variable domain (other parts from reference TRBV7-8 and TRBJ2-1): GAGVSQSPRYKVAKRGQDVALRCDPISGHVSLFWYQQALGQGPEFLTYFQNEAQLDKSGLPSDRFFAERPEGSVSTLKIQRTQQEDSAVYLCASSPRLAGGRPNEQFFGPGTRLTVL.

A few counts support this clone. CDR3 sequence reads: CASAGPPLHF. The CDR3 DNA reads TGTGCCAGCGCAGGTCCACCCCTCCACTTT. V is TRBV11-2 and J is TRBJ1-6; D call uncertain. The CDR3 runs 10 residues. Germline V gene data show CDR1 as SGHAT and CDR2 as FQNNGV. The germline V and J ends were trimmed by 8 bases and 11 bases, with 7 bases remaining between them.

The rearrangement links TRBV19 to TRBJ1-1; a possible D gene is TRBD1 (6 bases). From germline, CDR1 is LNHDA and CDR2 SQIVND (reference sequence). This CDR3 region has 12 residues. The V gene lost 3 bases and the J gene lost 6 bases, with 8 bases spanning the gap. CDR3 sequence: CASSMGGPEAFF. The CDR3 DNA reads TGTGCCAGTAGTATGGGGGGGCCTGAAGCTTTCTTT.

This clone was picked up one time. The J gene is TRBJ2-3, the V gene TRBV7-8; the D gene is possibly TRBD2 (5 bases). V was shortened by 1 base and J by 3 bases, with 8 bases between the two germline ends. Germline loops: CDR1 SGHVS, CDR2 FQNEAQ. This CDR3 has 14 amino acids. The CDR3 DNA reads TGTGCCAGCAGCTTAGGTACTAGAACAGATACGCAGTATTTT. Translation: CASSLGTRTDTQYF.

Notes on this clone: The junction and the germline gene differ at one end; a read error may be behind it. The chain joins TRBV2 to TRBJ2-7; 9 positions agree with TRBD1. Germline CDR1 reads SNHLY; CDR2 reads FYNNEI. CDR3 length: 14 residues. The CDR3 region has the DNA TGTGCCAGCACTGAACAAGGACAGGGGTGGGAGCAGTACTTC. Its protein product is CASTEQGQGWEQYF.